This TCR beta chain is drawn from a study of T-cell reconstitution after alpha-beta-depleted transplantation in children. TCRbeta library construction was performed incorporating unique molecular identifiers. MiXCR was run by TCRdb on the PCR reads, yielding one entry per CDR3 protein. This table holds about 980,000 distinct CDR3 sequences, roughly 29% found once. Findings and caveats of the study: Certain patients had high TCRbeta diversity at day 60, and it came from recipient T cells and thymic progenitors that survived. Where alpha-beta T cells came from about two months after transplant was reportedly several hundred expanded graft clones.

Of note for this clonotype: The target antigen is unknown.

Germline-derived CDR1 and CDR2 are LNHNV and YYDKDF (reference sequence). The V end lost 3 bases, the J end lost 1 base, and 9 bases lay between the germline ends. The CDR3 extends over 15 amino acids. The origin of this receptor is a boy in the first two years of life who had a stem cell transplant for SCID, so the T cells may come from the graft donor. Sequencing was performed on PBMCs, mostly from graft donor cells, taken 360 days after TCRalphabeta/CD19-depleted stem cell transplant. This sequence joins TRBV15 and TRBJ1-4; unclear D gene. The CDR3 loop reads CATSREFLTNEKLFF. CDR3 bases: TGTGCCACCAGCAGGGAATTTTTAACTAATGAAAAACTGTTTTTT.